The clone carrying this T cell receptor (beta chain) was seen ten or more times. Enrolled ophthalmopathy patients presented with a Clinical Activity Score of at least 3, a NOSPECS grade of at least 4, and disease duration under 3 months. This sample is drawn from a study of T cells in Graves' hyperthyroidism and ophthalmopathy. Amplification of TCR beta CDR3 regions was performed using RNA transcripts as template. HTBI primers were used for first-round RT-PCR of the TCR CDR3. TCRdb fed the multiplex PCR reads into MiXCR, producing one record per CDR3 protein. The sample shows a few hundred thousand distinct CDR3 sequences, roughly 14% of them seen only once. The sequencing input was blood. This sequence originates from a woman aged 25 to 39 with Graves' ophthalmopathy.

The CDR3: CASSLSGGAPYEQYF. CDR3 sequence (DNA): TGTGCCAGCAGCCTTAGCGGGGGGGCGCCCTACGAGCAGTACTTC. This rearrangement joins TRBV7-3 to TRBJ2-7, with TRBD2 matching over 11 bases. The CDR3 is 15 amino acids. CDR1 and CDR2 from the germline V gene are SGHTA and FQGTGA. V lost 5 bases and J lost 2; bases outside the gene matches: 5.